Following are 27 T cell receptor beta chains from one sample sequenced in a study of CD8+CD57+ T cells in acquired aplastic anemia. Flow cytometry had shown expanded CD8+CD57+ cells in the patients chosen for sequencing. Template material for TCR beta VDJ and CDR3 profiling consisted of genomic DNA. TCRdb re-called the reads with MiXCR, one entry per CDR3 protein. The data contain 120,000 or so distinct CDR3 sequences, approximately 41% of them singletons. The sample taken for sequencing was sorted CD4+, CD8+, or CD8+CD57+ T cells (not recorded which) from PBMCs. The receptors shown here come from a human donor with aplastic anemia.

In its sample, this clonotype was seen many times. The chain employs TRBV5-1 and TRBJ1-4; no firm D call. Germline V gives CDR1 SGHRS, CDR2 YFSETQ. The CDR3 covers 15 residues. V was shortened by 0 bases and J by 4 bases, with 10 bases between the two germline ends. Here the CDR3 reads CASSLAWRNNEKLFF. For the CDR3, the DNA is TGCGCCAGCAGCTTGGCCTGGCGGAATAATGAAAAACTGTTTTTT.

This clonotype has a handful of counts. This chain links TRBV12-3 or TRBV12-4 with TRBJ2-7, with 11 bases identical to TRBD1. The CDR3 extends over 14 amino acids. With V trimmed by 5 bases and J by 3 bases, 3 bases remained unmatched. The CDR3: CASSAGTGGYEQYF. The CDR3 DNA reads TGTGCCAGCAGTGCCGGGACAGGGGGCTACGAGCAGTACTTC.

This clonotype was seen at least ten times. The chain is built from TRBV4-1 and TRBJ2-5; D gene ambiguous. Germline CDR1 reads MGHRA; CDR2 reads YSYEKL. This CDR3 region has 14 residues. V lost 1 base and J 4 bases, leaving 10 bases between the germline ends. This CDR3 reads CASSQGEQRETQYF. The CDR3 nucleotides are TGCGCCAGCAGCCAAGGTGAACAGAGAGAGACCCAGTACTTC.

This clonotype was seen at least ten times. The V and J genes are TRBV2 and TRBJ1-4; D is unresolved. CDR3 length: 13 amino acids. Germline lookup yields CDR1 SNHLY and CDR2 FYNNEI. Trimming removed 11 bases at V and 7 bases at J, with 17 bases between. The CDR3 is CASLNRGGEKLFF. CDR3 in DNA: TGTGCCTCCCTTAACCGGGGAGGTGAAAAACTGTTTTTT.

In the case of this clonotype: This could be a read error, since a much larger clone is one nucleotide away. The J gene is TRBJ2-1, the V gene TRBV6-4; 8 nucleotides match TRBD1. CDR3 size: 14 residues. Germline assignment: CDR1 MRHNA and CDR2 SNTAGT. The CDR3 DNA sequence: TGTACCAGCAGTCCGACAGGGGCGGGTAATGAGCAGTTCTTC. Protein: CTSSPTGAGNEQFF.

This clonotype was detected once. The genes are TRBV20-1 and TRBJ1-6, with 7 bases identical to TRBD1. This CDR3 is 15 amino acids long. CDR1 is DFQATT and CDR2 is SNEGSKA in the germline V gene (reference sequence). V shed 7 bases, J shed 4 bases, and the junction held 10 bases outside the gene matches. The CDR3 is CSGTPGTAYNSPLHF. The CDR3 DNA reads as TGCAGTGGGACCCCCGGGACAGCATATAATTCACCCCTCCACTTT.

In its sample, this clonotype was seen many times. The chain joins TRBV11-2 to TRBJ2-3, with D unresolved. CDR3 length equals 14 residues. CDR1 and CDR2 from the germline V gene are SGHAT and FQNNGV. V lost 2 bases, J lost 6 bases, and 12 bases lay in between. The CDR3 protein is CASSLTLQADTQYF. The CDR3 DNA follows: TGTGCCAGCAGCTTAACTTTGCAGGCTGATACGCAGTATTTT.

This clonotype has a count of ten or more. The chain joins TRBV5-1 to TRBJ2-3, with 8 bases aligning to TRBD2. The CDR3 has 16 residues. V shed 3 bases and J 0 bases; nucleotides not matched to a gene: 6. The V gene's germline CDR1 is SGHRS and CDR2 YFSETQ. The CDR3 spells CASSSGLASSTDTQYF. Written as DNA, the CDR3 is TGCGCCAGCAGCTCCGGACTAGCTTCTAGCACAGATACGCAGTATTTT. The full variable domain, its missing parts supplied by reference TRBV5-1 and TRBJ2-3, is KAGVTQTPRYLIKTRGQQVTLSCSPISGHRSVSWYQQTPGQGLQFLFEYFSETQRNKGNFPGRFSGRQFSNSRSEMNVSTLELGDSALYLCASSSGLASSTDTQYFGPGTRLTVL.

The chain has TRBV6-2 or TRBV6-3 and TRBJ2-2, with TRBD1 identical over 10 bases. Trimming at V came to 4 bases and at J to 4 bases, leaving 12 bases not matched to a gene. The CDR3 loop spans 18 amino acids. Germline V gives CDR1 MNHEY, CDR2 SVGEGT. The CDR3 DNA sequence: TGTGCCAGCAGTTCGGGTAAGGGGACAGGGGAGGTCACCGGGGAGCTGTTTTTT. Its translation: CASSSGKGTGEVTGELFF.

The table lists this clonotype with many counts. This rearrangement joins TRBV11-2 to TRBJ1-5, with 8 bases matching TRBD1. From germline, CDR1 is SGHAT and CDR2 FQNNGV. J was trimmed by 7 bases and V by 5 bases; bases with no gene match: 10. This CDR3 is built from 15 residues. The CDR3 DNA follows: TGTGCCAGCAGCCCAAGCAGGGGGCCTGGCCAGCCCCAGCATTTT. Protein product: CASSPSRGPGQPQHF.

This clonotype was picked up one time. This may be a read error: a much more frequent sequence differs by one nucleotide. The V gene is TRBV6-1, the J gene TRBJ1-3, with unresolved D. This CDR3 spans 15 amino acids. V dropped 5 bases and J dropped 2 bases, with 13 bases sitting between them. Germline CDR1 reads MNHNS; CDR2 reads SASEGT. DNA for the CDR3: TGTGCCAGCAGTCTCCGAGGGAGTACTGGAAACACCATATATTTT. The encoded protein is CASSLRGSTGNTIYF.

This clonotype was found many times. J is TRBJ1-6 and V is TRBV28, with 7 positions matching TRBD1. This CDR3 has 15 residues. Germline-derived CDR1 and CDR2 are MDHEN and SYDVKM. V shed 6 bases and J 9 bases; nucleotides not matched to a gene: 11. CDR3 DNA sequence: TGTGCCAGCAGGGAATCACGACAGGGAGGTTCACCCCTCCACTTT. Translated, it gives CASRESRQGGSPLHF.

To note about this clonotype: A much more abundant neighbour one base away suggests this may be a read error. The chain carries TRBV6-5 and TRBJ1-1, with a weak D call TRBD1 (5 bases). Germline-derived CDR1 and CDR2 are MNHEY and SVGAGI. CDR3 length: 15 amino acids. CDR3 bases: TGTGCCAGCAGTTACCACGCACAGGTGAACGCTGAAGCTTTCTTT. Translating it yields CASSYHAQVNAEAFF.

Comments on this clonotype: The DNA is left out, because the CDR3 cannot be placed on it with certainty; the CDR3 is given as TCRdb lists it. V gene TRBV25-1 combines with J gene TRBJ1-6. Germline CDR1 reads MGHDK; CDR2 reads SYGVNS. A total of 18 residues make up the CDR3, ends included. The CDR3 loop is CACSARVSSDSYNSPLHF.

This clonotype was picked up many times. The chain links TRBV19 to TRBJ1-2; 7 bases match TRBD1. This CDR3 region has 14 residues. V lost 3 bases, J lost 6 bases, and 7 bases stayed unmatched. Germline-derived CDR1 and CDR2 are LNHDA and SQIVND (reference sequence). CDR3 residues: CASSIVAGGDGYTF. As DNA, the CDR3 is TGTGCCAGTAGTATTGTGGCAGGGGGAGATGGCTACACCTTC.

The chain links TRBV4-3 to TRBJ1-1, with a possible D match to TRBD1 (6 bases). In germline, CDR1 is LGHNA, CDR2 YSLEER. The ends were cut back, 1 base at V and 4 bases at J, with 16 bases in the middle. The CDR3 extends over 16 amino acids. CDR3 sequence: CASSQGLQGRGTEAFF. In nucleotides, the CDR3 is TGCGCCAGCAGCCAAGGCCTACAGGGAAGGGGCACTGAAGCTTTCTTT.

As concerns this clonotype: With a much larger clone just one base away, this may be a read error. The chain is built from TRBV4-2 and TRBJ1-3; 7 bases match TRBD1. This CDR3 comprises 16 residues. CDR1 is LGHNA, CDR2 YNFKEQ, per germline. CDR3 loop: CASSHDATGSGNTIHF. For the CDR3, the DNA is TGTGCCAGCAGCCATGACGCGACAGGGTCTGGTAACACCATACATTTT.

This clonotype was observed many times. The chain uses TRBV7-8 and TRBJ1-6; the match to TRBD1 covers 11 bases. CDR1 and CDR2 (germline): SGHVS, FQNEAQ. The CDR3 extends over 15 amino acids. With V trimmed by 5 bases and J by 8 bases, 5 bases remained unmatched. In nucleotides, the CDR3 is TGTGCCAGCAGCCCAAGGACAGGGGGCCATTCACCCCTCCACTTT. Residues: CASSPRTGGHSPLHF.

This chain uses TRBV29-1 with TRBJ1-2; TRBD1 matches 7 bases. The V gene's germline CDR1 is SQVTM and CDR2 ANQGSEA. V shed 7 bases and J 8 bases; nucleotides not matched to a gene: 10. There are 12 residues in the CDR3. The CDR3, as DNA: TGCAGCGCTAAACGCGCAGGGGGAGGCTACACCTTC. It translates to CSAKRAGGGYTF.

This clonotype has at least ten counts. The DNA of the CDR3 is TGTGCCAGCAGGTCGTCCGGGACAGGGACCTACGAGCAGTACTTC. Its protein product is CASRSSGTGTYEQYF. J is TRBJ2-7 and V is TRBV6-1; 9 nucleotides align to TRBD1. Germline V gene sequence: CDR1 MNHNS, CDR2 SASEGT. V was clipped by 6 bases and J by 2 bases; unmatched bases: 8. The CDR3 contains 15 residues.

This clonotype has at least ten counts. As DNA, the CDR3 is TGTGCCAGTAGGAAACTAGCGGGGGAAAACAATGAGCAGTTCTTC. Protein: CASRKLAGENNEQFF. The chain couples TRBV19 to TRBJ2-1; 11 nucleotides match TRBD2. Germline CDR1 is LNHDA and CDR2 is SQIVND (reference sequence). The CDR3 runs 15 residues. J lost 5 bases, V lost 6 bases, and 6 bases had no gene match.

Only a few counts were recorded for this clonotype. The junction differs from germline at one of its ends, possibly a read error. The chain combines TRBV10-3 with TRBJ1-1; D not resolved. Germline-derived CDR1 and CDR2 are ENHRY and SYGVKD. The CDR3 sequence is 16 residues long. Here the CDR3 reads CASSNPWVSVNTEAFF. The CDR3 coding sequence is TGTGCCAGCAGTAACCCTTGGGTCTCCGTGAACACTGAAGCTTTCTTT.

This clonotype was seen a handful of times. The chain links TRBV19 to TRBJ2-5; TRBD1 matches at 12 bases. From germline, CDR1 is LNHDA and CDR2 SQIVND (reference sequence). The CDR3 extends over 13 amino acids. The V segment lost 5 bases and the J segment 5 bases; nucleotides outside the gene matches: 0. The CDR3 region has the DNA TGTGCCAGTAGTGGGACAGGGGGCGAGACCCAGTACTTC. It codes for CASSGTGGETQYF.

Ten or more counts support this clonotype. The V gene is TRBV4-1, the J gene TRBJ1-2; D is undetermined. Per the germline V gene, CDR1 is MGHRA and CDR2 is YSYEKL. The CDR3 has 13 amino acids. V shed 3 bases and J shed 0 bases, with 5 bases lying between them. The CDR3 bases are TGCGCCAGCAGCCACCCCGCTAACTATGGCTACACCTTC. Amino acid sequence: CASSHPANYGYTF.

The CDR3 coding sequence is TGTGCCAGTAGTAGGGAAATGGACACTGAAGCTTTCTTT. Encoded protein: CASSREMDTEAFF. This chain connects TRBV19 to TRBJ1-1, with no clear D. Germline V gene lookup returns CDR1 LNHDA and CDR2 SQIVND (reference sequence). The CDR3 contains 13 residues. Trimming pared 4 bases from V and 3 bases from J, leaving 9 bases between.

This clonotype was counted at least ten times. The chain uses TRBV2 and TRBJ1-3; D might be TRBD1 (6 bases). From germline, CDR1 is SNHLY and CDR2 FYNNEI. V shed 3 bases and J shed 0 bases, with 15 bases lying between them. This CDR3 has 17 amino acids. The CDR3 DNA sequence: TGTGCCAGCAGTGATAGTGGACAGTTCTTCTCTGGAAACACCATATATTTT. Amino acids: CASSDSGQFFSGNTIYF. Drawing the rest from reference TRBV2 and TRBJ1-3, the complete variable domain is EPEVTQTPSHQVTQMGQEVILRCVPISNHLYFYWYRQILGQKVEFLVSFYNNEISEKSEIFDDQFSVERPDGSNFTLKIRSTKLEDSAMYFCASSDSGQFFSGNTIYFGEGSWLTVV.

The sample holds many counts of this clonotype. The chain recombines TRBV5-1 with TRBJ2-1, with D possibly TRBD2 on 6 matching bases. The CDR3 loop spans 15 amino acids. Trimming took 1 base from V and 0 from J, leaving 8 bases between them. Germline values: CDR1 SGHRS, CDR2 YFSETQ. Here the CDR3 DNA reads TGCGCCAGCAGCTTGCCCGGGGGCTCCTACAATGAGCAGTTCTTC. It is translated as CASSLPGGSYNEQFF.